Listed below are T cell receptor beta chains from one sample, sequenced in a study of response to subunit inactivated influenza vaccine. One entry per CDR3 protein, called by TCRdb with MiXCR from the RT-PCR reads. The table lists 530,000 or so distinct CDR3 sequences, 25% of them singletons. The sequences come from CD4+ T cells sorted from PBMCs, collected about 5 days after vaccination. These receptors came from a man aged 45-65 years who received an inactivated influenza vaccine. Each CDR3 is given with its conserved first and last residue. A D gene is named only where the DNA matches it firmly. Rows give clone size only sometimes, using once, few, many, or a class for an expanded clone.

TRBV21-1	NA	NA	TRBJ2-7	CASSVRDKGSYEQYF	TGTGCCAGCAGCGTCCGGGACAAAGGATCCTACGAGCAGTACTTC
TRBV5-6	many	TRBD1	TRBJ1-3	CASSSDRDRSSGNTIYF	TGTGCCAGCAGCTCCGACCGGGACAGGAGCTCTGGAAACACCATATATTTT
TRBV12-3/TRBV12-4	many	NA	TRBJ2-2	CASSLAAGVNTGELFF	TGTGCCAGCAGTTTAGCAGCAGGGGTAAACACCGGGGAGCTGTTTTTT
TRBV20-1	few	NA	TRBJ2-7	CSARDLRPGVYEQYF	TGCAGTGCTAGAGATCTGCGACCGGGGGTCTACGAGCAGTACTTC
TRBV7-2	NA	TRBD2	TRBJ2-2	CASSLAFGTTPMFF	TGTGCCAGCAGCTTAGCCTTCGGGACTACGCCGATGTTTTTT
TRBV7-2	few	TRBD2	TRBJ2-5	CASCGGVKETQYF	TGTGCCAGCTGCGGGGGAGTAAAAGAGACCCAGTACTTC
TRBV6-1	few	TRBD1	TRBJ1-4	CASSTGQLTNEKLFF	TGTGCCAGCAGTACGGGACAGCTAACTAATGAAAAACTGTTTTTT
TRBV12-3/TRBV12-4	few	TRBD2	TRBJ2-1	CASRISGGRRNEQFF	TGTGCCAGCAGGATCAGCGGGGGGCGAAGAAATGAGCAGTTCTTC
TRBV7-3	few	NA	TRBJ2-1	CASSHSGNSYNEQFF	TGTGCCAGCAGCCATAGCGGAAACTCCTACAATGAGCAGTTCTTC
TRBV20-1	NA	TRBD2	TRBJ2-3	CSAAPSGRGTDTQYF	TGCAGTGCGGCCCCTAGCGGGAGAGGGACAGATACGCAGTATTTT
TRBV19	NA	NA	TRBJ2-2	CASAARGTGTGELFF	TGTGCCAGTGCAGCGCGGGGTACGGGTACCGGGGAGCTGTTTTTT